Listed below are T cell receptor beta chains from one sample, sequenced in a study of blood T cell repertoires in COVID-19. Data came from immunoSEQ multiplex PCR; TCRdb stores just in-frame clones and leaves some out. The sample includes about 190,000 clones, about 82% seen only once; the top ten take about 6%. Material for sequencing was PBMCs or T cells enriched from blood (not recorded which). These receptors all come from a man in his forties with acute COVID-19. Each CDR3 is given with its conserved first and last residue. A D gene is named only where the DNA matches it firmly. Rows give clone size only sometimes, using once, few, many, or a class for an expanded clone.

TRBJ2-5 13 TRBV12-3/TRBV12-4 NA NA TGTGCCAGCTCACAATCAGGGTGGGAGACCCAGTACTTC CASSQSGWETQYF
TRBJ2-1 15 TRBV7-3 NA TRBD1 TGTGCCAGCAGCTCAAGACAGGGCTCCTACAATGAGCAGTTCTTC CASSSRQGSYNEQFF
TRBJ2-5 13 TRBV4-3 NA TRBD1 TGCGCCAGCAGCCTCCAGGGGGCGGAGACCCAGTACTTC CASSLQGAETQYF
TRBJ2-2 15 TRBV24-1 NA NA TGTGCCACCAGTGAATCAGGGATGGACACCGGGGAGCTGTTTTTT CATSESGMDTGELFF
TRBJ2-1 15 TRBV10-2 NA TRBD2 TGCGCCACAGACATAGCGGGAGGGTTCTACAATGAGCAGTTCTTC CATDIAGGFYNEQFF
TRBJ2-1 15 TRBV4-1 NA TRBD2 TGCGCCAGCAGCCAAGACCGGGACTACTACAATGAGCAGTTCTTC CASSQDRDYYNEQFF
TRBJ2-7 12 TRBV7-9 NA NA TGTGCCAGCAGCCCCAATGTCTACGAGCAGTACTTC CASSPNVYEQYF
TRBJ2-7 11 TRBV10-3 NA NA TGTGCCATCGGGCGGGCCTACGAGCAGTACTTC CAIGRAYEQYF
TRBJ2-1 15 TRBV21-1 NA NA TGTGCCAGCAGGGCTGTGACTAGCGGCTACAATGAGCAGTTCTTC CASRAVTSGYNEQFF
TRBJ1-2 15 TRBV2 NA NA TGTGCCAGCAGGAACGGACAGATCGTCTATTATGGCTACACCTTC CASRNGQIVYYGYTF
TRBJ2-7 14 TRBV7-6 NA TRBD1 TGTGCCAGCAGCTTAGGGACAGGCCTCTACGAGCAGTACTTC CASSLGTGLYEQYF
TRBJ2-1 16 TRBV6-1 NA TRBD2 TGTGCCAGCAGTGACTGGACTAGCGGAACTAACAATGAGCAGTTCTTC CASSDWTSGTNNEQFF
TRBJ2-2 16 TRBV7-6 NA NA TGTGCCAGCAGCGCGAGGATTACCCGATGGGCCGGGGAGCTGTTTTTT CASSARITRWAGELFF
TRBJ1-3 15 TRBV11-2 NA NA TGTGCCAGCAGCTTAGATTTACTCTCTGGAAACACCATATATTTT CASSLDLLSGNTIYF
TRBJ2-2 15 TRBV5-1 NA NA TGCGCCAGCAGGCTCACGTCCTCGGGTACCGGGGAGCTGTTTTTT CASRLTSSGTGELFF
TRBJ1-6 14 TRBV20-1 NA NA TGCAGTGCTAGTACCGGTCTTTGGAATTCACCCCTCCACTTT CSASTGLWNSPLHF
TRBJ1-4 17 TRBV6-6 NA TRBD1 TGTGCCAGCAGTCGACAACGGACAGGGGAGGTTAATGAAAAACTGTTTTTT CASSRQRTGEVNEKLFF
TRBJ2-1 15 TRBV4-1 NA NA TGCGCCAGCAGCCAAGAAGGGGCGTCCTACAATGAGCAGTTCTTC CASSQEGASYNEQFF
TRBJ2-7 15 TRBV5-4 once TRBD2 TGTGCCAGCAGCTCGGGCAAGCGGGATCCGGCCGAGCAGTACTTC CASSSGKRDPAEQYF
TRBJ1-1 14 TRBV27 NA NA TGTGCCAGCAGTCCCCGAGGAGTAGGAACTGAAGCTTTCTTT CASSPRGVGTEAFF
TRBJ1-1 15 TRBV6-1 NA NA TGTGCCAGCAGTGAGGCGGGGCGGGGGAGGACTGAAGCTTTCTTT CASSEAGRGRTEAFF
TRBJ2-3 15 TRBV6-5 once TRBD2 TGTGCCAGCAGTATTAGCGGGAGAAGCACAGATACGCAGTATTTT CASSISGRSTDTQYF
TRBJ2-2 16 TRBV28 NA TRBD1 TGTGCCACCTCGGAATTTGGGACAGGGGACACCGGGGAGCTGTTTTTT CATSEFGTGDTGELFF
TRBJ1-1 15 TRBV28 NA TRBD1 TGTGCCAGCAGTTCACCGGGACAGATGAACACTGAAGCTTTCTTT CASSSPGQMNTEAFF
TRBJ1-1 14 TRBV7-9 NA NA TGTGCCAGCAGCTTACGGGAAAAGAACACTGAAGCTTTCTTT CASSLREKNTEAFF
TRBJ1-6 14 TRBV30 NA TRBD1 TGTGCCTGGAGTGTCCGGGACAGGGTCAAACCCCTCCACTTT CAWSVRDRVKPLHF
TRBJ1-5 14 TRBV10-3 once NA TGTGCCATCAGTGAGAGGTGGGGGGAAGCGCCCCAGCATTTT CAISERWGEAPQHF
TRBJ2-2 13 TRBV29-1 NA NA TGCAGCGTAATCGGCCTGGGGGGAGGGGAGCTGTTTTTT CSVIGLGGGELFF
TRBJ2-2 18 TRBV4-1 NA TRBD2 TGCGCCAGCAGCCAAGGGATCTGGCTAGCGGGTGACACCGGGGAGCTGTTTTTT CASSQGIWLAGDTGELFF
TRBJ1-4 15 TRBV2 few TRBD1 TGTGCCACGACCGGGACAGGGGTCCGGGGTGAAAAACTGTTTTTT CATTGTGVRGEKLFF
TRBJ2-3 19 TRBV9 NA NA TGTGCCAGCAGCGTAGACCCCACCCCGACAGGCCCGACCACAGATACGCAGTATTTT CASSVDPTPTGPTTDTQYF
TRBJ2-7 13 TRBV14 NA TRBD2 TGTGCCAGCAGCCTACTAGCGGGAGGCGAGCAGTACTTC CASSLLAGGEQYF
TRBJ2-7 13 TRBV28 NA TRBD1 TGTGCCAGCAGGAGACAGGGGGACAACGAGCAGTACTTC CASRRQGDNEQYF
TRBJ2-5 15 TRBV3-1/TRBV3-2 NA NA TGTGCCAGCAGCGGTGAGCGGGACACCCAAGAGACCCAGTACTTC CASSGERDTQETQYF
TRBJ2-7 14 TRBV18 NA NA TGTGCCAGCTCACCAGCGACAAGGTCCTACGAGCAGTACTTC CASSPATRSYEQYF
TRBJ1-1 12 TRBV19 NA TRBD1 TGTGCCACCGCGACAGGGGTCCCTGAAGCTTTCTTT CATATGVPEAFF
TRBJ2-1 19 TRBV7-9 NA TRBD2 TGTGCCAGCAGCCCCACCGGGACAGTTAGCGGGAGGGCAGTCAATGAGCAGTTCTTC CASSPTGTVSGRAVNEQFF
TRBJ1-2 13 TRBV9 NA TRBD1 TGTGCCAGCAGCGTAGAAGGACAGGGGGCATGCACCTTC CASSVEGQGACTF
TRBJ2-2 14 TRBV9 NA NA TGTGCCAGCAGCGCGACTAGTTTCCCCGGGGAGCTGTTTTTT CASSATSFPGELFF
TRBJ2-1 14 TRBV5-1 NA TRBD1 TGCGCCAGCAGCTTCACGACAGGGAACAATGAGCAGTTCTTC CASSFTTGNNEQFF
TRBJ2-1 15 TRBV9 NA TRBD1 TGTGCCAGCAGCGTAGAGGGACAGGATAACAATGAGCAGTTCTTC CASSVEGQDNNEQFF
TRBJ1-5 14 TRBV15 NA NA TGTGCCACCAGCAGGAATCGGCAGGGTCAGCCCCAGCATTTT CATSRNRQGQPQHF
TRBJ2-2 17 TRBV7-8 NA TRBD2 TGTGCCAGCAGCCCCCAGCCCCGGACTAGCGGAACCGGGGAGCTGTTTTTT CASSPQPRTSGTGELFF
TRBJ1-2 14 TRBV25-1 few TRBD1 TGTGCCAGCCGGGGCCCAGGGGGTGACTATGGCTACACCTTC CASRGPGGDYGYTF
TRBJ2-5 14 TRBV5-8 NA TRBD1 TGTGCCAGCAGCTGGACAGGGGGCGGAGAGACCCAGTACTTC CASSWTGGGETQYF
TRBJ1-1 16 TRBV3-1/TRBV3-2 few TRBD1 TGTGCCAGCAGCCAACAAAATGGACAGGGGAACACTGAAGCTTTCTTT CASSQQNGQGNTEAFF
TRBJ2-1 16 TRBV7-9 NA TRBD2 TGTGCCAGCAGCCCCTCAGTTAGCGGGAAAGGCAATGAGCAGTTCTTC CASSPSVSGKGNEQFF
TRBJ2-1 19 TRBV5-1 NA TRBD2 TGCGCCAGCAGCTTGGTCGTACTAGCGGGAGGGTCGGGGTACAATGAGCAGTTCTTC CASSLVVLAGGSGYNEQFF
TRBJ2-3 18 TRBV7-8 once TRBD2 TGTGCCAGCAGCTCCCAAGGACTAGCTCTAACTAGCACAGATACGCAGTATTTT CASSSQGLALTSTDTQYF
TRBJ1-5 13 TRBV2 NA NA TGTGCCAGCATGCGGGAGGCGGATCAGCCCCAGCATTTT CASMREADQPQHF
TRBJ1-1 13 TRBV6-5 NA NA TGTGCCAGCAGCTACAGGAGCCACACTGAAGCTTTCTTT CASSYRSHTEAFF